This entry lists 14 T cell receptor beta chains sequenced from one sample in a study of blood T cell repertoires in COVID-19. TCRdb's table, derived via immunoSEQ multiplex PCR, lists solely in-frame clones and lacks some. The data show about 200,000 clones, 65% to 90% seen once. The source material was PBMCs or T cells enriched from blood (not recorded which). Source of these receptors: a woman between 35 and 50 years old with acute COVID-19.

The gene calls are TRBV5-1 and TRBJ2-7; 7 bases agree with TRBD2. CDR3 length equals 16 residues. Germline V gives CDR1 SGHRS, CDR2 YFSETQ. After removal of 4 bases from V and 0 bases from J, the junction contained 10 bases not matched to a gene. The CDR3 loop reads CASSPLGGPGSYEQYF. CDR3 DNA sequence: TGCGCCAGCAGCCCCCTGGGAGGGCCGGGCTCCTACGAGCAGTACTTC.

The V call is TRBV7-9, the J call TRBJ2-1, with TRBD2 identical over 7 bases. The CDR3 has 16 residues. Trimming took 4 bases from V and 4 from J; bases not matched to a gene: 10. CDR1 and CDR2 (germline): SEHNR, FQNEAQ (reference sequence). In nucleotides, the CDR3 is TGTGCCAGCAGCTCGCCTCTAGAGGGAGGGTACAATGAGCAGTTCTTC. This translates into CASSSPLEGGYNEQFF.

The CDR3, as DNA: TGTGCCAGCAGTGGGACTAGCGTTTACAATGAGCAGTTCTTC. It codes for CASSGTSVYNEQFF. The chain employs TRBV9 and TRBJ2-1; 10 bases map to TRBD2. V was clipped by 5 bases and J by 4 bases; unmatched bases: 3. Germline V gene data show CDR1 as SGDLS and CDR2 as YYNGEE. This CDR3 contains 14 residues.

CDR3 sequence reads: CASSVGDRYNEQFF. DNA of the CDR3: TGCGCCAGCAGCGTCGGGGACAGGTACAATGAGCAGTTCTTC. This chain joins TRBV5-1 and TRBJ2-1, with 8 bases lining up with TRBD1. This CDR3 is 14 amino acids long. Losses at the gene ends were 4 bases for V and 4 bases for J; bases not matched to a gene: 4. Germline loops: CDR1 SGHRS, CDR2 YFSETQ.

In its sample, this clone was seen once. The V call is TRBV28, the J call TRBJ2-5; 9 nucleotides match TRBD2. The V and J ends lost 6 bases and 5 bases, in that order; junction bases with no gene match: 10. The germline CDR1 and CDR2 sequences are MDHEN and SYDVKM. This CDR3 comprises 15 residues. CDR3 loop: CASSWGRAGGETQYF. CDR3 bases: TGTGCCAGCAGCTGGGGGCGAGCGGGAGGCGAGACCCAGTACTTC.

CDR3: CASSQLGGYGYTF. The CDR3 bases are TGCGCCAGCAGCCAACTGGGAGGCTATGGCTACACCTTC. The chain recombines TRBV4-1 with TRBJ1-2; no clear D. The CDR3 consists of 13 residues. Trimming took 2 bases from V and 4 from J, leaving 8 bases between them. Germline CDR1 and CDR2: MGHRA and YSYEKL.

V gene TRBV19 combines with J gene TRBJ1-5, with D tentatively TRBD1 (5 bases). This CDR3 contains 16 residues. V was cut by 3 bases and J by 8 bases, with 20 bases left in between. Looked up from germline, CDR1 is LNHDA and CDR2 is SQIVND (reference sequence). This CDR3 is CASSIGTAGVWEPQHF. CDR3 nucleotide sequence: TGTGCCAGTAGTATCGGGACGGCGGGGGTCTGGGAGCCCCAGCATTTT.

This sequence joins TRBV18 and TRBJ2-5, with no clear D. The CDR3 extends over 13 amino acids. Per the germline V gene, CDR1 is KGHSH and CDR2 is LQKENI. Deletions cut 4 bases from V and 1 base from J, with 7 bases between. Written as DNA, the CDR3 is TGTGCCAGCTCACAATACTCCCAAGAGACCCAGTACTTC. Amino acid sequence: CASSQYSQETQYF.

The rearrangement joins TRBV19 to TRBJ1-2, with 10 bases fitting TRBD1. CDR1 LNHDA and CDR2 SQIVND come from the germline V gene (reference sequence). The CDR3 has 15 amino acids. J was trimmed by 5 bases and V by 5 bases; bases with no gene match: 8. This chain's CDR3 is CASSAGTGVRYGYTF. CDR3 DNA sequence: TGTGCCAGTAGTGCCGGGACAGGGGTGAGGTATGGCTACACCTTC.

CDR3 DNA sequence: TGTGCCAGCAGTCTTGGGGCCTATGGCTACACCTTC. This sequence encodes CASSLGAYGYTF. The chain uses TRBV14 and TRBJ1-2; perhaps TRBD1 as D (5 bases). The ends were cut back, 6 bases at V and 4 bases at J, with 9 bases in the middle. This CDR3 spans 12 amino acids. Germline CDR1 and CDR2: SGHDN and FVKESK.

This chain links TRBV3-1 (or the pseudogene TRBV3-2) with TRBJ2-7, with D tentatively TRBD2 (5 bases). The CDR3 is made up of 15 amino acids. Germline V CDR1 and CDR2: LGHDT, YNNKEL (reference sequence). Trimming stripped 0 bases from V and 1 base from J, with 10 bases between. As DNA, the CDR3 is TGTGCCAGCAGCCAAGATTCCCGGAGGTCCTACGAGCAGTACTTC. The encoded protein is CASSQDSRRSYEQYF.

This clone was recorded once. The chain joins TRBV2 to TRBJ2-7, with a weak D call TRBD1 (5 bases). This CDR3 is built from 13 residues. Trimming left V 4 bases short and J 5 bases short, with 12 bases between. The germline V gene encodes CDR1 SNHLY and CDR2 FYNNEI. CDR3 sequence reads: CASSGDSVNEQYF. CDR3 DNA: TGTGCCAGCAGTGGAGACAGTGTCAACGAGCAGTACTTC. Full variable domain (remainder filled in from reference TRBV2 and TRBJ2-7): EPEVTQTPSHQVTQMGQEVILRCVPISNHLYFYWYRQILGQKVEFLVSFYNNEISEKSEIFDDQFSVERPDGSNFTLKIRSTKLEDSAMYFCASSGDSVNEQYFGPGTRLTVT.

The CDR3 nucleotides read TGTGCCAGCAGCTTGGTTCCGGGGTGGGAGACCCAGTACTTC. Protein product: CASSLVPGWETQYF. The chain employs TRBV5-5 and TRBJ2-5, with D tentatively TRBD2 (5 bases). This CDR3 is built from 14 residues. V was pared by 0 bases and J by 5 bases, with 11 bases between. CDR1 SGHKS and CDR2 YYEKEE come from the germline V gene (reference sequence).

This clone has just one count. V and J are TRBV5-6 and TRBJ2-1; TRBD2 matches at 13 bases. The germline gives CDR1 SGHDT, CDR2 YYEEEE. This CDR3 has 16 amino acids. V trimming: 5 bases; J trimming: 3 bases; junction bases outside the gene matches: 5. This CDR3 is CASRFRTSGSYNEQFF. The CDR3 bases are TGTGCCAGCAGGTTTCGGACTAGCGGGAGCTACAATGAGCAGTTCTTC.